This TCR beta chain was sequenced during a study of T cell responses to AZD1222 COVID-19 vaccine. Study-level findings and limits: Samples come after the peak T cell response, not at day 14. Most donors were white British and more were female, and clonal diversity was possibly underestimated. At study baseline, merely roughly 6 AZD1222 recipients were seropositive. Breadth and depth of Spike-specific TCRs rose after two AZD1222 doses.

Sequenced by immunoSEQ multiplex PCR; TCRdb stores in-frame clones only, minus some. The sample lists about 150,000 clones; 90% to 95% were seen once. Concerning this clone itself: No antigen is known for it.

The source is an adult in good health. The sample consisted of peripheral blood, taken on day 0 of AZD1222 vaccination.

CDR3: CASSKTGTGGFYNEKLFF. CDR3 DNA sequence: TGTGCCAGCAGCAAAACCGGGACAGGGGGATTTTACAATGAAAAACTGTTTTTT. This chain connects TRBV21-1 to TRBJ1-4; TRBD1, the table's D call, lacks a check against the DNA. TRBV21-1 is termed a pseudogene. The CDR3 is 18 residues long.